These T cell receptor beta chains were read from a single sample in a study of CD8+ T cells in alopecia areata. Sequencing used immunoSEQ multiplex PCR; TCRdb keeps in-frame clones, though not all of them. Of some 95,000 clones in the sample, roughly 46% were seen once. The sequencing used CD8+ T cells sorted from blood, collected at week 24, from a patient treated with tofacitinib. Receptors were obtained from a human donor with alopecia areata. The CDR3 runs from the conserved cysteine through the conserved F or W. D genes are given only for firm matches. Not all rows give a size; the values are once, few, many and, for expanded clones, a class.

D gene: TRBD2
V gene: TRBV4-1
J gene: TRBJ2-7
clone size: once
CDR3 protein: CASSQLAGGASNEQYF
CDR3 DNA: TGCGCCAGCAGCCAGCTAGCGGGAGGGGCTAGCAACGAGCAGTACTTC

D gene: NA
V gene: TRBV11-2
J gene: TRBJ1-1
clone size: NA
CDR3 protein: CASSLGGNTEAFF
CDR3 DNA: TGTGCCAGCAGCTTGGGCGGTAACACTGAAGCTTTCTTT

D gene: TRBD1
V gene: TRBV4-1
J gene: TRBJ1-2
clone size: few
CDR3 protein: CASSLLDRRHGYTF
CDR3 DNA: TGCGCCAGCAGCCTCCTGGACAGGCGACATGGCTACACCTTC

D gene: TRBD2
V gene: TRBV4-3
J gene: TRBJ2-1
clone size: few
CDR3 protein: CASSPGLAGNNEQFF
CDR3 DNA: TGCGCCAGCAGCCCCGGACTAGCGGGGAACAATGAGCAGTTCTTC

D gene: TRBD2
V gene: TRBV5-1
J gene: TRBJ2-1
clone size: few
CDR3 protein: CASSSGRGNEQFF
CDR3 DNA: TGCGCCAGCTCTAGCGGGAGGGGGAATGAGCAGTTCTTC

D gene: NA
V gene: TRBV5-6
J gene: TRBJ1-3
clone size: NA
CDR3 protein: CASSLAIRSGNTIYF
CDR3 DNA: TGTGCCAGCAGCTTGGCCATACGCTCTGGAAACACCATATATTTT

D gene: NA
V gene: TRBV7-2
J gene: TRBJ2-1
clone size: NA
CDR3 protein: CASSFDSSSYNEQFF
CDR3 DNA: TGTGCCAGCAGCTTTGACTCCAGCTCCTACAATGAGCAGTTCTTC

D gene: NA
V gene: TRBV27
J gene: TRBJ2-7
clone size: NA
CDR3 protein: CASSLSTGNYDEQYF
CDR3 DNA: TGTGCCAGCAGTTTATCCACCGGGAACTACGACGAGCAGTACTTC

D gene: NA
V gene: TRBV6-1
J gene: TRBJ1-5
clone size: once
CDR3 protein: CASGWNSNQPQHF
CDR3 DNA: TGTGCCAGCGGATGGAATAGCAATCAGCCCCAGCATTTT

D gene: TRBD1
V gene: TRBV7-9
J gene: TRBJ2-2
clone size: NA
CDR3 protein: CASSFTFGTANTGELFF
CDR3 DNA: TGTGCCAGCAGCTTCACCTTCGGGACAGCGAACACCGGGGAGCTGTTTTTT

D gene: NA
V gene: TRBV19
J gene: TRBJ2-1
clone size: few
CDR3 protein: CASNLGGLPMNEQFF
CDR3 DNA: TGTGCCAGTAACCTAGGGGGACTACCCATGAATGAGCAGTTCTTC

D gene: NA
V gene: TRBV9
J gene: TRBJ2-7
clone size: NA
CDR3 protein: CASSGRGQYEQYF
CDR3 DNA: TGTGCCAGCAGCGGAAGGGGTCAATACGAGCAGTACTTC

D gene: NA
V gene: TRBV4-1
J gene: TRBJ2-1
clone size: NA
CDR3 protein: CASSSRGHNEQFF
CDR3 DNA: TGCGCCAGCAGCTCTCGGGGGCACAATGAGCAGTTCTTC

D gene: TRBD2
V gene: TRBV5-3
J gene: TRBJ2-7
clone size: NA
CDR3 protein: CARSLLAAGIEQYF
CDR3 DNA: TGTGCCAGAAGTTTACTAGCGGCTGGAATCGAGCAGTACTTC

D gene: TRBD2
V gene: TRBV27
J gene: TRBJ2-3
clone size: few
CDR3 protein: CASSVFTSGREDTQYF
CDR3 DNA: TGTGCCAGCAGTGTTTTTACTAGCGGGAGGGAAGATACGCAGTATTTT

D gene: TRBD1
V gene: TRBV30
J gene: TRBJ2-1
clone size: few
CDR3 protein: CAWGQVSSYNEQFF
CDR3 DNA: TGTGCCTGGGGACAGGTTAGCTCCTACAATGAGCAGTTCTTC

D gene: TRBD1
V gene: TRBV7-9
J gene: TRBJ2-1
clone size: NA
CDR3 protein: CASSLGTGHNEQFF
CDR3 DNA: TGTGCCAGCAGCTTAGGGACAGGTCACAATGAGCAGTTCTTC

D gene: NA
V gene: TRBV5-1
J gene: TRBJ1-1
clone size: few
CDR3 protein: CASSGKDEAFF
CDR3 DNA: TGCGCCAGCAGCGGAAAGGATGAAGCTTTCTTT

D gene: TRBD1
V gene: TRBV5-6
J gene: TRBJ2-5
clone size: NA
CDR3 protein: CASSWGTGIQETQYF
CDR3 DNA: TGTGCCAGCAGCTGGGGGACAGGGATCCAGGAGACCCAGTACTTC

D gene: NA
V gene: TRBV7-2
J gene: TRBJ2-7
clone size: NA
CDR3 protein: CASSRAGRETGDEQYF
CDR3 DNA: TGTGCCAGCAGCAGGGCTGGGCGGGAGACAGGAGACGAGCAGTACTTC

D gene: TRBD2
V gene: TRBV28
J gene: TRBJ2-7
clone size: few
CDR3 protein: CASSILALPPYEQYF
CDR3 DNA: TGTGCCAGCAGCATACTAGCGTTACCTCCCTACGAGCAGTACTTC

D gene: NA
V gene: TRBV4-1
J gene: TRBJ1-2
clone size: once
CDR3 protein: CASSQGPGSDYGYTF
CDR3 DNA: TGCGCCAGCAGCCAGGGCCCCGGGAGTGACTATGGCTACACCTTC

D gene: TRBD2
V gene: TRBV2
J gene: TRBJ2-5
clone size: NA
CDR3 protein: CASRVAAGVVETQYF
CDR3 DNA: TGTGCCAGCAGGGTTGCAGCGGGAGTTGTGGAGACCCAGTACTTC

D gene: NA
V gene: TRBV29-1
J gene: TRBJ2-7
clone size: NA
CDR3 protein: CSVVGEPTYEQYF
CDR3 DNA: TGCAGCGTTGTGGGGGAGCCGACCTACGAGCAGTACTTC

D gene: NA
V gene: TRBV28
J gene: TRBJ2-7
clone size: medium-sized
CDR3 protein: CASSQPGPRRYEQYF
CDR3 DNA: TGTGCCAGCAGTCAGCCGGGCCCCCGAAGGTACGAGCAGTACTTC

D gene: NA
V gene: TRBV30
J gene: TRBJ1-4
clone size: once
CDR3 protein: CAWTMGRRSNEKLFF
CDR3 DNA: TGTGCCTGGACTATGGGGAGGCGGTCTAATGAAAAACTGTTTTTT

D gene: NA
V gene: TRBV15
J gene: TRBJ2-7
clone size: NA
CDR3 protein: CATSRALPSYEQYF
CDR3 DNA: TGTGCCACCAGCAGAGCTCTCCCCTCCTACGAGCAGTACTTC

D gene: NA
V gene: TRBV5-8
J gene: TRBJ1-1
clone size: NA
CDR3 protein: CASSLVRERGEAFF
CDR3 DNA: TGTGCCAGCAGCTTGGTAAGGGAGAGGGGTGAAGCTTTCTTT

D gene: TRBD2
V gene: TRBV5-1
J gene: TRBJ2-1
clone size: NA
CDR3 protein: CASSLRLAGGFYNEQFF
CDR3 DNA: TGCGCCAGCAGCCTCAGACTAGCGGGAGGGTTCTACAATGAGCAGTTCTTC

D gene: NA
V gene: TRBV9
J gene: TRBJ2-1
clone size: NA
CDR3 protein: CASSEGSYNEQFF
CDR3 DNA: TGTGCCAGCAGCGAGGGCTCCTACAATGAGCAGTTCTTC

D gene: NA
V gene: TRBV27
J gene: TRBJ2-1
clone size: NA
CDR3 protein: CASSVGIPRYNEQFF
CDR3 DNA: TGTGCCAGTTCAGTCGGGATCCCGCGCTACAATGAGCAGTTCTTC

D gene: NA
V gene: TRBV29-1
J gene: TRBJ2-7
clone size: NA
CDR3 protein: CSARLLGSYEQYF
CDR3 DNA: TGCTCAGCCCGATTGCTGGGCTCCTACGAGCAGTACTTC

D gene: TRBD2
V gene: TRBV13
J gene: TRBJ2-1
clone size: NA
CDR3 protein: CASSFLRGRSSYNEQFF
CDR3 DNA: TGTGCCAGCAGCTTTTTGCGCGGGAGGAGCTCCTACAATGAGCAGTTCTTC

D gene: NA
V gene: TRBV7-9
J gene: TRBJ2-3
clone size: NA
CDR3 protein: CASSLERDTDTQYF
CDR3 DNA: TGTGCCAGCAGCTTAGAACGGGACACAGATACGCAGTATTTT

D gene: NA
V gene: TRBV9
J gene: TRBJ2-7
clone size: NA
CDR3 protein: CASSVDGSGGLYEQYF
CDR3 DNA: TGTGCCAGCAGCGTAGATGGAAGCGGAGGACTCTACGAGCAGTACTTC

D gene: NA
V gene: TRBV4-1
J gene: TRBJ2-5
clone size: NA
CDR3 protein: CASSGDQETQYF
CDR3 DNA: TGCGCCAGCAGCGGGGACCAAGAGACCCAGTACTTC

D gene: NA
V gene: TRBV6-6
J gene: TRBJ2-3
clone size: once
CDR3 protein: CASSTTAVTDTQYF
CDR3 DNA: TGTGCCAGCAGTACGACAGCGGTCACAGATACGCAGTATTTT

D gene: TRBD1
V gene: TRBV5-1
J gene: TRBJ1-1
clone size: few
CDR3 protein: CASSARQGMNTEAFF
CDR3 DNA: TGCGCCAGCAGCGCGCGACAGGGGATGAACACTGAAGCTTTCTTT

D gene: TRBD1
V gene: TRBV27
J gene: TRBJ1-4
clone size: NA
CDR3 protein: CASSLRWTGVPREKLFF
CDR3 DNA: TGTGCCAGCAGTTTGAGGTGGACAGGGGTACCTCGTGAAAAACTGTTTTTT

D gene: NA
V gene: TRBV29-1
J gene: TRBJ2-1
clone size: few
CDR3 protein: CSVEDLRGRLSYNEQFF
CDR3 DNA: TGCAGCGTTGAAGATCTTAGGGGAAGGTTGTCCTACAATGAGCAGTTCTTC

D gene: NA
V gene: TRBV15
J gene: TRBJ2-5
clone size: many
CDR3 protein: CATRQELWETQYF
CDR3 DNA: TGTGCCACCCGCCAGGAGCTATGGGAGACCCAGTACTTC